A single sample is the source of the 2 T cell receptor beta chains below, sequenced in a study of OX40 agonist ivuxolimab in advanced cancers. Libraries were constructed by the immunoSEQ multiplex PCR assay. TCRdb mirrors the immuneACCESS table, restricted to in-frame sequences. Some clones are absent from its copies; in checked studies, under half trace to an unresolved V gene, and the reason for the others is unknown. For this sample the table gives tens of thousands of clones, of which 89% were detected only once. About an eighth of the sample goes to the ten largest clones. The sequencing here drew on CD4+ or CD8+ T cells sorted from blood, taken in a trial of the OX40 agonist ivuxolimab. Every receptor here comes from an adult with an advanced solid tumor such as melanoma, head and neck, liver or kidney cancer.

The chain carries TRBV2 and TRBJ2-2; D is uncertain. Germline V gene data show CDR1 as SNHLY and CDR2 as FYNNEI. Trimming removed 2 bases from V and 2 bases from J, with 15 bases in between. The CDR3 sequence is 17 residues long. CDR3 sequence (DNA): TGTGCCAGCAGTGAATGGGGAAGGGCTCTTAACACCGGGGAGCTGTTTTTT. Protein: CASSEWGRALNTGELFF.

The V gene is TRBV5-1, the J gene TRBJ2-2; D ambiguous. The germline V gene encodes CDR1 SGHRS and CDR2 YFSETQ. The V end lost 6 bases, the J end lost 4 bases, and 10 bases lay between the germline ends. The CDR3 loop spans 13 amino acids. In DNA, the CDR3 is TGCGCCAGCAACTCCGTCTCCACCGGGGAGCTGTTTTTT. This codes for CASNSVSTGELFF.